Following are 30 T cell receptor beta chains from one sample sequenced in a study of PD-1 blockade in classical Hodgkin lymphoma. Some clones are missing from TCRdb's copy, which holds only in-frame ones; the method was immunoSEQ multiplex PCR. Of 25,000 to 35,000 clones listed, around 94% are singletons. Stated time point: newly diagnosed, previously untreated cHL patient sample. Input material: peripheral blood mononuclear cells (PBMCs). The origin of the receptors is a human donor with classical Hodgkin lymphoma.

This chain joins TRBV5-5 and TRBJ1-4, with D possibly being TRBD1 (6 bases). With 2 bases removed from V and 10 bases from J, the gap between germline ends came to 12 bases. This CDR3 region has 13 residues. CDR1 and CDR2 (germline): SGHKS, YYEKEE (reference sequence). CDR3 nucleotides: TGTGCCAGCAGCTTTGGTCAGGGGCGAAAACTGTTTTTT. This translates into CASSFGQGRKLFF.

The chain has TRBV19 and TRBJ2-3; D is unclear. Germline CDR1 LNHDA, CDR2 SQIVND (reference sequence). The CDR3 covers 15 residues. V was clipped by 1 base and J by 0 bases, with 8 bases between them. The CDR3 DNA sequence: TGTGCCAGTAGTATAGGCAGGCGTAGCACAGATACGCAGTATTTT. Encoded protein: CASSIGRRSTDTQYF.

The gene calls are TRBV10-3 and TRBJ2-5, with D unclear. The V end lost 10 bases, the J end lost 4 bases, and 19 bases lay between the germline ends. The CDR3 is made up of 14 amino acids. The germline CDR1 and CDR2 sequences are ENHRY and SYGVKD. As DNA, the CDR3 is TGTGCCACCTCCGGATCGAGGTCGGGAGAGACCCAGTACTTC. Translation: CATSGSRSGETQYF.

V is TRBV5-1 and J is TRBJ2-5, with 10 bases that match TRBD2. The length of the CDR3 is 13 residues. Per germline, CDR1 SGHRS and CDR2 YFSETQ. J was trimmed by 8 bases and V by 0 bases; bases with no gene match: 1. CDR3 sequence (DNA): TGCGCCAGCAGCTTGGAACTAGCGGGAACCCAGTACTTC. Protein sequence: CASSLELAGTQYF. The full variable domain, in which reference TRBV5-1 and TRBJ2-5 provide the parts outside the CDR3, is KAGVTQTPRYLIKTRGQQVTLSCSPISGHRSVSWYQQTPGQGLQFLFEYFSETQRNKGNFPGRFSGRQFSNSRSEMNVSTLELGDSALYLCASSLELAGTQYFGPGTRLLVL.

This sequence joins TRBV5-1 and TRBJ1-6, with 9 bases matching TRBD1. The CDR3 is 16 residues long. V was clipped by 4 bases and J by 3 bases; unmatched bases: 5. The germline gives CDR1 SGHRS, CDR2 YFSETQ. The CDR3 nucleotides are TGCGCCAGCAGCGGACCGGACAGGGGCTATAATTCACCCCTCCACTTT. Amino acids: CASSGPDRGYNSPLHF.

The rearrangement uses TRBV5-6 and TRBJ2-5; D is undetermined. Germline assignment: CDR1 SGHDT and CDR2 YYEEEE. This CDR3 is 12 amino acids long. Trimming stripped 0 bases from V and 5 bases from J, with 5 bases between. CDR3 residues: CASSLEVETQYF. CDR3 coding DNA: TGTGCCAGCAGCTTGGAGGTGGAGACCCAGTACTTC.

CDR3 DNA: TGCGCCAGCAGCCAAGATTATGCCAGGGGAGGTGAGACCCAGTACTTC. It specifies CASSQDYARGGETQYF. This chain joins TRBV4-3 and TRBJ2-5; TRBD1 or TRBD2 may be the D gene (6 bases each). This CDR3 contains 16 residues. CDR1 is LGHNA, CDR2 YSLEER, per germline. V was pared by 0 bases and J by 5 bases, with 16 bases between.

The chain has TRBV7-9 and TRBJ1-2, with D perhaps TRBD1 (6 bases). This CDR3 is built from 15 residues. From germline, CDR1 is SEHNR and CDR2 FQNEAQ (reference sequence). Trimming cost V 4 bases and J 2 bases, with 14 bases left between them. The CDR3 region has the DNA TGTGCCAGCAGCTCTTCGACAGGACGAAACTATGGCTACACCTTC. It encodes CASSSSTGRNYGYTF.

V usage is TRBV2 and J usage is TRBJ1-5; no reliable D call. This CDR3 region has 14 residues. V lost 4 bases and J 0 bases, leaving 7 bases between the germline ends. Germline V lookup: CDR1 SNHLY, CDR2 FYNNEI. The CDR3 DNA sequence: TGTGCCAGCAGTGGGGCAAATAGCAATCAGCCCCAGCATTTT. Its translation: CASSGANSNQPQHF. The full variable domain, completed using reference TRBV2 and TRBJ1-5, is EPEVTQTPSHQVTQMGQEVILRCVPISNHLYFYWYRQILGQKVEFLVSFYNNEISEKSEIFDDQFSVERPDGSNFTLKIRSTKLEDSAMYFCASSGANSNQPQHFGDGTRLSIL.

This sequence joins TRBV6-1 and TRBJ2-3, with 11 nucleotides matching TRBD2. The CDR3 sequence is 14 residues long. After removal of 6 bases from V and 5 bases from J, the junction contained 4 bases not matched to a gene. In germline, CDR1 is MNHNS, CDR2 SASEGT. CDR3 region: CASRTGLAGDTQYF. Written as DNA, the CDR3 is TGTGCCAGCAGGACTGGACTAGCGGGAGATACGCAGTATTTT.

This clone was seen a handful of times. The chain uses TRBV5-1 and TRBJ2-7, with D possibly being TRBD1 or TRBD2 (5 bases each). The CDR3 has 12 amino acids. Germline-derived CDR1 and CDR2 are SGHRS and YFSETQ. V gave up 0 bases and J gave up 4 bases, with 5 bases separating them. The CDR3 nucleotides are TGCGCCAGCAGCTTGGGGGGGTACGAGCAGTACTTC. Its protein product is CASSLGGYEQYF.

In DNA, the CDR3 is TGTGCCAGCAGCTTGACCGTGAGGAGACGGGGCTACACCTTC. Its translation: CASSLTVRRRGYTF. The chain combines TRBV5-6 with TRBJ1-2; the D is unclear. Germline V gene sequence: CDR1 SGHDT, CDR2 YYEEEE. This CDR3 is built from 14 residues. Trimming cost V 1 base and J 8 bases, with 15 bases left between them.

V is TRBV19 and J is TRBJ1-1; the D gene is possibly TRBD1 (6 bases). This CDR3 contains 14 residues. V dropped 3 bases and J dropped 5 bases, with 13 bases sitting between them. CDR1 is LNHDA and CDR2 is SQIVND in the germline V gene (reference sequence). Written as DNA, the CDR3 is TGTGCCAGTAGTATTAGGGGACAAGCGACTGAAGCTTTCTTT. This encodes CASSIRGQATEAFF.

The chain uses TRBV7-9 and TRBJ2-2; 9 bases line up with TRBD1. The ends lost 2 bases at V and 5 bases at J; junction bases unmatched: 6. Per the germline V gene, CDR1 is SEHNR and CDR2 is FQNEAQ (reference sequence). The CDR3 totals 16 residues. The CDR3 reads CASSLTGTGPTGELFF. The CDR3 coding sequence is TGTGCCAGCAGCTTAACCGGGACAGGGCCGACCGGGGAGCTGTTTTTT.

The V gene is TRBV18, the J gene TRBJ2-1; perhaps TRBD1 as D (5 bases). Germline CDR1 KGHSH, CDR2 LQKENI. Trimming cost V 2 bases and J 4 bases, with 15 bases left between them. The CDR3 length is 16 residues. The chain's CDR3 is CASSPMTATTYNEQFF. Written as DNA, the CDR3 is TGTGCCAGCTCACCAATGACAGCTACTACATACAATGAGCAGTTCTTC.

The chain recombines TRBV6-1 with TRBJ2-7, with D tentatively TRBD1 (6 bases). CDR1 and CDR2 (germline): MNHNS, SASEGT. The V end lost 6 bases, the J end lost 2 bases, and 17 bases lay between the germline ends. This CDR3 is built from 15 residues. The DNA for the CDR3 is TGTGCCAGCAGGGTACTAACAGGGTTGACCTACGAGCAGTACTTC. It yields the protein CASRVLTGLTYEQYF.

The gene calls are TRBV7-2 and TRBJ1-2; D unresolved. The CDR3 is 15 residues long. Germline CDR1 is SGHTA and CDR2 is FQGNSA. The ends were cut back, 2 bases at V and 4 bases at J, with 14 bases in the middle. This CDR3 is CASSLNGDFVYGYTF. In DNA, the CDR3 is TGTGCCAGCAGCTTAAACGGGGATTTCGTCTATGGCTACACCTTC.

The chain's CDR3 is CASSFPHGAYTF. DNA for the CDR3: TGCGCCAGCAGCTTTCCCCACGGGGCCTACACCTTC. The chain carries TRBV5-1 and TRBJ1-2; a weak D match, TRBD1 (5 bases). The CDR3 length is 12 residues. V lost 2 bases and J lost 10, with 12 bases in between. The V gene's germline CDR1 is SGHRS and CDR2 YFSETQ.

This clone was observed a single time. The V call is TRBV19, the J call TRBJ1-2; D possibly corresponds to TRBD1 (5 bases). The CDR3 consists of 14 residues. Trimming removed 5 bases from V and 2 bases from J, with 12 bases in between. CDR1 LNHDA and CDR2 SQIVND come from the germline V gene (reference sequence). This CDR3 is CASSQTGRNYGYTF. CDR3 nucleotides: TGTGCCAGTAGTCAAACGGGACGGAACTATGGCTACACCTTC.

V is TRBV25-1 and J is TRBJ2-5, with D unresolved. CDR1 MGHDK and CDR2 SYGVNS come from the germline V gene. This CDR3 region has 17 residues. The V and J ends lost 4 bases and 0 bases respectively, with 18 bases between them. The CDR3 protein is CASSVRNLNVHQETQYF. The CDR3 bases are TGTGCCAGCAGTGTGCGCAACCTCAATGTCCACCAAGAGACCCAGTACTTC.

V usage is TRBV5-4 and J usage is TRBJ1-1; the match to TRBD1 covers 7 bases. J lost 3 bases, V lost 4 bases, and 9 bases had no gene match. Germline V gene data show CDR1 as SGHNT and CDR2 as YYREEE (reference sequence). This CDR3 has 15 residues. The CDR3 spells CASSSRQGRDTEAFF. The CDR3 coding sequence is TGTGCCAGCAGCAGCAGACAGGGTCGGGACACTGAAGCTTTCTTT.

V usage is TRBV28 and J usage is TRBJ2-7; D possibly corresponds to TRBD2 (6 bases). CDR1 and CDR2 (germline): MDHEN, SYDVKM. CDR3 length equals 11 residues. Trimming took off 8 bases at V and 6 bases at J, with 11 bases between the two ends. The DNA of the CDR3 is TGTGCCAGCCGACGGGGGTTCGAGCAGTACTTC. Amino acids: CASRRGFEQYF.

V gene TRBV19 combines with J gene TRBJ2-7; possibly TRBD2 for D (6 bases). From germline, CDR1 is LNHDA and CDR2 SQIVND (reference sequence). This CDR3 is built from 15 residues. Trimming cost V 5 bases and J 7 bases, with 21 bases left between them. The CDR3 reads CASSRSGLLSWEQYF. In DNA, the CDR3 is TGTGCCAGTAGTCGCTCGGGACTCCTGAGTTGGGAGCAGTACTTC.

This rearrangement joins TRBV7-9 to TRBJ2-3; D may be TRBD2 (6 bases). The CDR3 totals 13 residues. Trimming removed 7 bases at V and 6 bases at J, with 14 bases between. The V gene's germline CDR1 is SEHNR and CDR2 FQNEAQ (reference sequence). CDR3 nucleotide sequence: TGTGCCAGCACTATAAGCGGGTCGGATACGCAGTATTTT. It specifies CASTISGSDTQYF.

The V call is TRBV28, the J call TRBJ1-2; unclear D gene. This CDR3 contains 11 residues. V was cut by 8 bases and J by 3 bases, with 7 bases left in between. Germline V lookup: CDR1 MDHEN, CDR2 SYDVKM. CDR3 DNA: TGTGCCAGCGGGCAGTACTATGGCTACACCTTC. Translating it yields CASGQYYGYTF.

This sequence joins TRBV7-2 and TRBJ2-7, with D perhaps TRBD1 or TRBD2 (7 bases each). Trimming left V 8 bases short and J 7 bases short, with 18 bases between. This CDR3 contains 13 residues. Germline CDR1 reads SGHTA; CDR2 reads FQGNSA. This chain's CDR3 is CASGRGPLREQYF. The CDR3 DNA reads as TGTGCCAGCGGGAGGGGGCCCCTGCGGGAGCAGTACTTC.

The chain combines TRBV5-1 with TRBJ2-7; D ambiguous. V was cut by 0 bases and J by 6 bases, with 10 bases left in between. CDR1 SGHRS and CDR2 YFSETQ come from the germline V gene. This CDR3 comprises 13 residues. The CDR3 DNA is TGCGCCAGCAGCTTGGGGACGTCCCCCGAGCAGTACTTC. It specifies CASSLGTSPEQYF.

The chain's CDR3 is CAISFGLAGGGYEQYF. CDR3 nucleotide sequence: TGTGCCATCAGTTTTGGACTAGCGGGAGGAGGGTACGAGCAGTACTTC. The chain combines TRBV10-3 with TRBJ2-7; 14 bases map to TRBD2. Germline values: CDR1 ENHRY, CDR2 SYGVKD. After removal of 5 bases from V and 4 bases from J, the junction contained 7 bases not matched to a gene. The CDR3 is 16 residues long.

The rearrangement uses TRBV29-1 and TRBJ1-2; D call uncertain. CDR1 and CDR2 (germline): SQVTM, ANQGSEA. The CDR3 length is 13 residues. Between the trimmed V and J ends, which lost 8 bases and 5 bases, there was a span of 18 bases. CDR3 in DNA: TGCAGCACCAGAGATCAGACGGGGTATGGCTACACCTTC. Translating gives CSTRDQTGYGYTF.

The rearrangement joins TRBV19 to TRBJ2-7, with a tentative D call TRBD1 (5 bases). Germline-derived CDR1 and CDR2 are LNHDA and SQIVND (reference sequence). The CDR3 consists of 14 residues. The V end lost 2 bases, the J end lost 7 bases, and 15 bases lay between the germline ends. The CDR3 coding sequence is TGTGCCAGTAGTATACGGTCAGGGATTTGGGAGCAGTACTTC. This encodes CASSIRSGIWEQYF.